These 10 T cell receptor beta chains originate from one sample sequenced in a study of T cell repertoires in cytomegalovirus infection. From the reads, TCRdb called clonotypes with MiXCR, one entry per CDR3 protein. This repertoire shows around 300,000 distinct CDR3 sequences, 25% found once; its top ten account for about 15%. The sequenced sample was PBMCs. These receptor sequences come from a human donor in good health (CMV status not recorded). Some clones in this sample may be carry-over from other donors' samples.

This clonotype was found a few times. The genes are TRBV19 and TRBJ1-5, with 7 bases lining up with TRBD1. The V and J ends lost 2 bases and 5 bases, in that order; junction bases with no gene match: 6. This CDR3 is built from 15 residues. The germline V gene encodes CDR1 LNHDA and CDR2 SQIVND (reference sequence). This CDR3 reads CASSIWTGLDQPQHF. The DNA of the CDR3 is TGTGCCAGTAGTATATGGACAGGCCTCGATCAGCCCCAGCATTTT.

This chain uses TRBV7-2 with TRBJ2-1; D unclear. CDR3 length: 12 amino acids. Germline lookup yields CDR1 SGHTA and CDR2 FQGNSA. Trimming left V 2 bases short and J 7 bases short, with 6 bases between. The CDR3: CASSLTANEQFF. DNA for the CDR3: TGTGCCAGCAGCTTAACGGCGAATGAGCAGTTCTTC.

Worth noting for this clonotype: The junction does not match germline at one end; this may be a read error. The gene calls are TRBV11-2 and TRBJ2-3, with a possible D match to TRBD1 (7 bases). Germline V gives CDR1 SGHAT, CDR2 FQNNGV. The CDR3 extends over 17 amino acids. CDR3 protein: CASSPPWRGPSTDTKYF. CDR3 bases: TGTGCCAGCAGCCCCCCGTGGAGGGGGCCTAGCACAGATACGAAGTATTTT. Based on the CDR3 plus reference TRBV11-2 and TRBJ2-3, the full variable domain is EAGVAQSPRYKIIEKRQSVAFWCNPISGHATLYWYQQILGQGPKLLIQFQNNGVVDDSQLPKDRFSAERLKGVDSTLKIQPAKLEDSAVYLCASSPPWRGPSTDTKYFGPGTRLTVL.

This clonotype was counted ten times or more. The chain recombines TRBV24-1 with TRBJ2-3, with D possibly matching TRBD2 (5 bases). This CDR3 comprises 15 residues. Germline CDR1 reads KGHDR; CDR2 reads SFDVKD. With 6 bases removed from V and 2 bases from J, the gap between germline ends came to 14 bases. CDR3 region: CATSSPAGATDTQYF. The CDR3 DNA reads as TGTGCCACCAGTTCCCCGGCGGGTGCCACAGATACGCAGTATTTT.

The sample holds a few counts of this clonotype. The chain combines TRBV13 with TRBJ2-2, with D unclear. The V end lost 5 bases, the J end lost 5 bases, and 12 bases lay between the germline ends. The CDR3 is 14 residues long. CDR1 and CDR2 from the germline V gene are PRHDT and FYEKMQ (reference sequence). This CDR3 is CASSPRSPTGELFF. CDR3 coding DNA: TGTGCCAGCAGCCCGAGATCCCCGACCGGGGAGCTGTTTTTT.

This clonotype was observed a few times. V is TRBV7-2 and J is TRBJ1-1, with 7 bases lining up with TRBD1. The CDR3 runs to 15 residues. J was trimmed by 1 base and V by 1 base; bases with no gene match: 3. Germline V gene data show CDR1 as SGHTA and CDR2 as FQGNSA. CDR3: CASSLVGTENTEAFF. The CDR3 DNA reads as TGTGCCAGCAGCTTAGTAGGGACAGAGAACACTGAAGCTTTCTTT.

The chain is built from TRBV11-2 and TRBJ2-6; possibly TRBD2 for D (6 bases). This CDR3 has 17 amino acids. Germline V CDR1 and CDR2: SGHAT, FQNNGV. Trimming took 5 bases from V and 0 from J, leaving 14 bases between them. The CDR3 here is CASSPRGWDSGANVLTF. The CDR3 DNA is TGTGCCAGCAGCCCCCGGGGGTGGGACTCTGGGGCCAACGTCCTGACTTTC.

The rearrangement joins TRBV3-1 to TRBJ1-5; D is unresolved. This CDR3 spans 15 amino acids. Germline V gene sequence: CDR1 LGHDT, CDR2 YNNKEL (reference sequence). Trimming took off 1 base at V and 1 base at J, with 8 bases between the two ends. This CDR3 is CASSQGPRSNQPQHF. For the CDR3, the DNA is TGTGCCAGCAGCCAAGGCCCTAGGAGCAATCAGCCCCAGCATTTT.

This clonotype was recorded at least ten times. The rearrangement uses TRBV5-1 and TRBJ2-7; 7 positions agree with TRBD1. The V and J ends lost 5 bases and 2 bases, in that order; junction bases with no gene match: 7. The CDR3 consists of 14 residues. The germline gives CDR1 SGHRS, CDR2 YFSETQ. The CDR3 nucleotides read TGCGCCAGCAGTTCGGGACAGAACCCCTACGAGCAGTACTTC. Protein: CASSSGQNPYEQYF.

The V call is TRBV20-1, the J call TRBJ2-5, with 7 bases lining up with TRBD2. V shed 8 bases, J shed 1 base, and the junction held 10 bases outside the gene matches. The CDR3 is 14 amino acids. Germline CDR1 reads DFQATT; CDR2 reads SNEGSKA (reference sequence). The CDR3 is CSTPPAGFQETQYF. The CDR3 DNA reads TGCAGTACCCCCCCAGCGGGGTTCCAAGAGACCCAGTACTTC.